The sequence of this T cell receptor (beta chain) was determined in a study of identical twins. Whole-study results and caveats: Invariant populations such as MAIT and iNKT cells could partly muddle zero-insertion analyses.

TCRdb reprocessed the 5' RACE reads with MiXCR, giving one entry per CDR3 protein. Among hundreds of thousands of distinct CDR3 sequences, approximately 25% were seen once, and the ten largest hold 2.9%. In germline, CDR1 is MNHNS, CDR2 SASEGT. Unmatched junction bases numbered 9, after V lost 8 bases and J lost 1 base. The CDR3 is 15 amino acids. This clonotype has a count of ten or more. Antigen unknown. The same sample was also used in a study of T cells expressing NK-cell markers. According to that study: Repertoires of TCR beta were obtained from T cells sorted as CD3+CD56+NKG2C+, CD3+CD56+NKG2C- and CD3+CD56-NKG2C+.

This sequence originates from a woman aged 18-29 years in good health. The sequencing sample was made of CD4+ T cells sorted from blood. This sequence joins TRBV6-1 and TRBJ2-5; 8 bases fit TRBD2. The CDR3 loop reads CASYHSGGGQETQYF. CDR3 DNA: TGTGCCAGCTACCACAGCGGGGGCGGCCAAGAGACCCAGTACTTC.